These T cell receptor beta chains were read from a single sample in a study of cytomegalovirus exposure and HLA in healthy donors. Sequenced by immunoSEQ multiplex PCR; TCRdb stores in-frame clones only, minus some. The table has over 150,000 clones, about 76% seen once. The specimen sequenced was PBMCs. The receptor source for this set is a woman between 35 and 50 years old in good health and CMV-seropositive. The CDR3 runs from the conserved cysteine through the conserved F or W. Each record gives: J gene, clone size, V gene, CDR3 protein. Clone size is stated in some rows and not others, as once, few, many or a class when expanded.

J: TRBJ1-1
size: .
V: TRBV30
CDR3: CAWSIDRGLNEAFF

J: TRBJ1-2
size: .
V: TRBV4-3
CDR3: CASSQSSRTDGYTF

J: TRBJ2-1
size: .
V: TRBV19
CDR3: CASSIAQRASYNEQFF

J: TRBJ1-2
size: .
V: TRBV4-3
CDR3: CASSPDGGGPYGYTF

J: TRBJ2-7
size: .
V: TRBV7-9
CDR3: CSSSFPSGGAYEQYF

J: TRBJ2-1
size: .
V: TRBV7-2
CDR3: CASRMVPGNEQFF

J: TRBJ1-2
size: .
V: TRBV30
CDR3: CAWSQQGAYGYTF

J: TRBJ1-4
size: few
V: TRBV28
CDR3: CASKKRTPTNEKLFF

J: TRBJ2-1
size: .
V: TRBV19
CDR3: CASSMELAVYNEQFF

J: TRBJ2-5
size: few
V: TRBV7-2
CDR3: CASSPRTGSQETQYF

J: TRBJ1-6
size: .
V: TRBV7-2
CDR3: CASSRGTENSPLHF

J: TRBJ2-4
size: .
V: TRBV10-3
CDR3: CAIMEGLAENIQYF

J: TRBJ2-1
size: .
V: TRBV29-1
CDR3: CSVEWRVANEQFF

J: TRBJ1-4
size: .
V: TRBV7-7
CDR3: CASSPLGEGRNEKLFF

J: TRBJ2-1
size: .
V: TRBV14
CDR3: CASSHISGRGSNEQFF

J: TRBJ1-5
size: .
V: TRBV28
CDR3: CASSDTGHSQPQHF

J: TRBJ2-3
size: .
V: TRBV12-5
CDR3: CASGLVLAGGSDTQYF

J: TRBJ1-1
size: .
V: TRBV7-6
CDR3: CASSLVQNTEAFF

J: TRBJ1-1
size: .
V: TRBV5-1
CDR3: CASSRQVSEQFF

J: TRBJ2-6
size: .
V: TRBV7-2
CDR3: CASRGQFSGANVLTF

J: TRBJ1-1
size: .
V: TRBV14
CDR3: CASSSRQGGVTEAFF

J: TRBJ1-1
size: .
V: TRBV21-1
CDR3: CASSKSKTGSSRGTEAFF

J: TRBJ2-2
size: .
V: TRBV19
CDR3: CASSIPSPGLPTGELFF

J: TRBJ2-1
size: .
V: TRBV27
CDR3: CASSLGRHHNEQFF

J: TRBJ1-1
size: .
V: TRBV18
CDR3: CASSPRGQSEAFF

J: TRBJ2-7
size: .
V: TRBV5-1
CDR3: CASSLGGRDEQYF

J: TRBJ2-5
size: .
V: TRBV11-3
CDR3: CASSLGPTGGRETQYF

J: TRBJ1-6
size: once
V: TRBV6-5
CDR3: CASSYLRDIYNSPLHF

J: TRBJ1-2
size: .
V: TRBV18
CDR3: CASSPSGQGAEANYGYTF

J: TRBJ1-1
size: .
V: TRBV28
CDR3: CASSSPGHSEAFF

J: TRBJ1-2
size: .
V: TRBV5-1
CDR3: CASSFVQMDGEYGYTF

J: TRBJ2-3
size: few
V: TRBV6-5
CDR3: CASSYEGGSTDTQYF

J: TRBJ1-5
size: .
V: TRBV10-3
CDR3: CAISADRSNQPQHF

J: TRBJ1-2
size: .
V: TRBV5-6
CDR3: CASSLYKDRANYGYTF

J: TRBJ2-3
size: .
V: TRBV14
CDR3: CASSQDMGQSDTQYF

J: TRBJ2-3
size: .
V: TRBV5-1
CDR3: CASHGGEGTDTQYF

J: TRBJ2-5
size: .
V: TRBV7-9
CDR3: CASSPGGFKAETQYF

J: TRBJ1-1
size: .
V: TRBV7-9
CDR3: CASSPATGMSDDTEAFF

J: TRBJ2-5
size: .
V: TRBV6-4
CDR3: CASRPPLAGELGETQYF

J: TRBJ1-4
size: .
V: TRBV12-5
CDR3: CASGLVLGHSNEKLFF

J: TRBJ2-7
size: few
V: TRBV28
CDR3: CASSLGGGGYEQYF

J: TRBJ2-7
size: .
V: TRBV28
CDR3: CASSVGTGGYEQYF

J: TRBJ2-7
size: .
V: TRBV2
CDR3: CASSDTYEQYF

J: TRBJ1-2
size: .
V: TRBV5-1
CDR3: CASSGGGEPNYGYTF

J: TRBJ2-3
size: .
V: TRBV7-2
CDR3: CASSFGISGSMPYF

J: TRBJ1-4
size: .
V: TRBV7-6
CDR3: CASSPTWGATNEKLFF

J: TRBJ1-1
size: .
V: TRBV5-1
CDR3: CASSSTVNTEAFF

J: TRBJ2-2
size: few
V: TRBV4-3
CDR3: CASSRGGQGTGELFF

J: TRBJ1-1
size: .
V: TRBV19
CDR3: CASSISSWGTGGARNTEAFF

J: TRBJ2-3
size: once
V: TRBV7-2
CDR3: CASSSQRNTDTQYF

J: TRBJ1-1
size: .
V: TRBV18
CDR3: CASSPRETDTEAFF

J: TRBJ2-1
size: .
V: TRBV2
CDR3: CASSQNRGGYNEQFF

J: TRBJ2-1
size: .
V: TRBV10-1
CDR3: CASSPGIRQNNEQFF

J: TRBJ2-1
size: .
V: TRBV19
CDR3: CASSIGLAEYNEQFF

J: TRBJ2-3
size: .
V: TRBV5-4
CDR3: CASSHSGGRVTDTQYF

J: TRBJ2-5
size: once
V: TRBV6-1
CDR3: CASSEDLETQYF